These 26 T cell receptor beta chains originate from one sample sequenced in a study of CD8 T cells in Susac syndrome. It was with random hexamers that about 0.45 to 1 ug RNA was reverse transcribed. TCRdb re-called the immunoSEQ multiplex PCR reads through MiXCR, storing one row per CDR3 protein. The repertoire holds about 140,000 distinct CDR3 sequences, with approximately 95% as singletons. Sample: CD4+ T cells from PBMCs. The source of these receptors is a human donor with Susac syndrome.

The V and J genes are TRBV7-2 and TRBJ1-5; the D is unclear. Trimming pared 4 bases from V and 11 bases from J, leaving 15 bases between. From germline, CDR1 is SGHTA and CDR2 FQGNSA. CDR3 length: 13 amino acids. CDR3 region: CASSSPGHGAQHF. CDR3 DNA: TGTGCCAGCAGCTCTCCGGGCCATGGGGCCCAGCATTTT.

The chain joins TRBV5-4 to TRBJ2-5; D not certain. This CDR3 region has 11 residues. Germline lookup yields CDR1 SGHNT and CDR2 YYREEE (reference sequence). V was clipped by 7 bases and J by 2 bases, with 6 bases between them. For the CDR3, the DNA is TGTGCCAGCGGTGAACAAGAGACCCAGTACTTC. Amino acids: CASGEQETQYF.

The chain recombines TRBV12-3 or TRBV12-4 with TRBJ1-5; D unresolved. V lost 6 bases and J lost 5, with 17 bases in between. The length of the CDR3 is 15 residues. CDR3 amino acids: CASSQMPPPDQPQHF. In nucleotides, the CDR3 is TGTGCCAGCAGCCAGATGCCCCCCCCGGATCAGCCCCAGCATTTT.

V usage is TRBV14 and J usage is TRBJ2-2; D possibly corresponds to TRBD1 (6 bases). The CDR3 extends over 13 amino acids. CDR1 is SGHDN, CDR2 FVKESK, per germline. Between the trimmed V and J ends, which lost 10 bases and 0 bases, there was a span of 9 bases. CDR3 sequence (DNA): TGTGCCACCAGGGGATCGAACACCGGGGAGCTGTTTTTT. As protein: CATRGSNTGELFF.

The chain couples TRBV2 to TRBJ1-2; a weak D match, TRBD1 (5 bases). The CDR3 runs to 14 residues. Germline V lookup: CDR1 SNHLY, CDR2 FYNNEI. The ends were cut back, 3 bases at V and 7 bases at J, with 15 bases in the middle. CDR3 residues: CASSDSTGLGGYTF. CDR3 bases: TGTGCCAGCAGTGACAGTACAGGCTTAGGTGGCTACACCTTC.

The V gene is TRBV4-1, the J gene TRBJ1-2; D is uncertain. Germline loops: CDR1 MGHRA, CDR2 YSYEKL. This CDR3 has 15 residues. Trimming removed 1 base at V and 7 bases at J, with 16 bases between. The CDR3 region has the DNA TGCGCCAGCAGCCAAGTAGAACACGGAAAGAGTGGCTACACCTTC. Protein sequence: CASSQVEHGKSGYTF.

The V call is TRBV12-3 or TRBV12-4, the J call TRBJ1-3; D remains ambiguous. The CDR3 extends over 14 amino acids. The V end was cut by 4 bases, the J end by 2 bases, with 9 bases between. CDR3 nucleotide sequence: TGTGCCAGCAGTTCGGGAGTCCCTGGAAACACCATATATTTT. It is translated as CASSSGVPGNTIYF.

This clonotype has only one observation. The chain uses TRBV28 and TRBJ2-3, with TRBD1 matching over 7 bases. Germline loops: CDR1 MDHEN, CDR2 SYDVKM. This CDR3 is built from 14 residues. J lost 4 bases, V lost 8 bases, and 9 bases had no gene match. CDR3 in DNA: TGTGCCAGCCTTGGGAACAGGGGTGCAGATACGCAGTATTTT. This sequence encodes CASLGNRGADTQYF. Based on the CDR3 plus reference TRBV28 and TRBJ2-3, the full variable domain is DVKVTQSSRYLVKRTGEKVFLECVQDMDHENMFWYRQDPGLGLRLIYFSYDVKMKEKGDIPEGYSVSREKKERFSLILESASTNQTSMYLCASLGNRGADTQYFGPGTRLTVL.

The chain combines TRBV4-2 with TRBJ2-5, with 15 bases fitting TRBD2. Germline CDR1 and CDR2: LGHNA and YNFKEQ. The CDR3 totals 15 residues. V shed 5 bases and J 4 bases; nucleotides not matched to a gene: 2. The CDR3 here is CASSRGLAGGETQYF. Written as DNA, the CDR3 is TGTGCCAGCAGCAGGGGACTAGCGGGAGGAGAGACCCAGTACTTC.

The rearrangement links TRBV9 to TRBJ2-5, with 11 bases that match TRBD2. The trim removed 3 bases at V and 2 bases at J, leaving 6 bases unmatched. Germline V gene data show CDR1 as SGDLS and CDR2 as YYNGEE. The length of the CDR3 is 16 residues. The CDR3 region has the DNA TGTGCCAGCAGCGCAACTAGCGGGAGCCCACAAGAGACCCAGTACTTC. Translated, it gives CASSATSGSPQETQYF.

The gene calls are TRBV29-1 and TRBJ2-7, with D unresolved. The V and J ends lost 4 bases and 2 bases respectively, with 9 bases between them. Germline CDR1 is SQVTM and CDR2 is ANQGSEA. This CDR3 contains 12 residues. CDR3: CSVGGGAYEQYF. CDR3 coding DNA: TGCAGCGTTGGTGGCGGAGCCTACGAGCAGTACTTC.

The gene calls are TRBV7-8 and TRBJ2-5, with D possibly being TRBD2 (5 bases). Per the germline V gene, CDR1 is SGHVS and CDR2 is FQNEAQ. V was pared by 4 bases and J by 2 bases, with 14 bases between. This CDR3 region has 15 residues. As DNA, the CDR3 is TGTGCCAGCAGCTATACCGGGATCTCACAAGAGACCCAGTACTTC. Its protein product is CASSYTGISQETQYF.

V usage is TRBV4-3 and J usage is TRBJ1-2; D is unclear. CDR1 is LGHNA and CDR2 is YSLEER in the germline V gene. The CDR3 is 16 amino acids. V lost 0 bases and J lost 4, with 15 bases in between. The CDR3 coding sequence is TGCGCCAGCAGCCAAGATCGCGCGTCCATCCTCTATGGCTACACCTTC. This encodes CASSQDRASILYGYTF.

The gene calls are TRBV20-1 and TRBJ1-1; D gene uncertain. Trimming left V 1 base short and J 4 bases short, with 10 bases between. The length of the CDR3 is 13 residues. From germline, CDR1 is DFQATT and CDR2 SNEGSKA (reference sequence). The DNA for the CDR3 is TGCAGTGCTAGAGGGGTGGGAGGCACTGAAGCTTTCTTT. The encoded protein is CSARGVGGTEAFF.

V is TRBV7-8 and J is TRBJ1-2, with D hard to call. Germline-derived CDR1 and CDR2 are SGHVS and FQNEAQ. Trimming left V 1 base short and J 7 bases short, with 7 bases between. The CDR3 totals 12 residues. CDR3 region: CASSLVYGGYTF. The DNA of the CDR3 is TGTGCCAGCAGCTTAGTATATGGTGGCTACACCTTC.

The rearrangement joins TRBV20-1 to TRBJ1-1; D uncertain. This CDR3 is built from 11 residues. The germline V and J ends were trimmed by 5 bases and 9 bases, with 13 bases remaining between them. CDR1 is DFQATT, CDR2 SNEGSKA, per germline (reference sequence). The CDR3 coding sequence is TGCAGTGCTCCAGCTGGTGGTAAAGCTTTCTTT. Its protein is CSAPAGGKAFF.

The chain uses TRBV6-2 or TRBV6-3 and TRBJ2-7; 11 nucleotides align to TRBD1. CDR3 length: 16 residues. CDR1 and CDR2 (germline): MNHEY, SVGEGT. The V segment lost 8 bases and the J segment 8 bases; nucleotides outside the gene matches: 17. CDR3 bases: TGTGCCAGCCGGAGGAACGATGGACAGGGGGCCGAGAAGCAGTACTTC. Protein product: CASRRNDGQGAEKQYF.

This chain links TRBV12-3 or TRBV12-4 with TRBJ1-1; no clear D. The CDR3 spans 14 residues. Trimming removed 6 bases at V and 1 base at J, with 12 bases between. The CDR3 nucleotides read TGTGCCAGCAGGATAGGGAGGTCGAACACTGAAGCTTTCTTT. As protein: CASRIGRSNTEAFF.

The chain has TRBV20-1 and TRBJ1-2; D is unresolved. The CDR3 has 12 amino acids. Germline CDR1 DFQATT, CDR2 SNEGSKA (reference sequence). V gave up 5 bases and J gave up 8 bases, with 15 bases separating them. In DNA form, the CDR3 reads TGCAGTGCTCCGATCCAAGGGAGGGGCTACACCTTC. Its protein is CSAPIQGRGYTF.

The chain carries TRBV18 and TRBJ2-7, with D possibly being TRBD2 (5 bases). CDR3 size: 15 residues. From germline, CDR1 is KGHSH and CDR2 LQKENI. V was pared by 5 bases and J by 0 bases, with 14 bases between. CDR3 protein: CASSSPGGSSYEQYF. The CDR3 bases are TGTGCCAGCTCATCCCCTGGAGGTAGCTCCTACGAGCAGTACTTC.

The rearrangement links TRBV6-2 or TRBV6-3 to TRBJ2-7; 11 nucleotides match TRBD2. Losses at the gene ends were 7 bases for V and 3 bases for J; bases not matched to a gene: 5. Germline V gene data show CDR1 as MNHEY and CDR2 as SVGEGT. This CDR3 spans 14 amino acids. The DNA of the CDR3 is TGTGCCAGCAATTGGGGACTAGCGGACTACGAGCAGTACTTC. It is translated as CASNWGLADYEQYF.

V usage is TRBV28 and J usage is TRBJ2-5; D ambiguous. V was pared by 5 bases and J by 5 bases, with 12 bases between. The CDR3 loop spans 13 amino acids. CDR1 is MDHEN, CDR2 SYDVKM, per germline. As DNA, the CDR3 is TGTGCCAGCAGTCTCGGGCGTGGGGAGACCCAGTACTTC. Translated: CASSLGRGETQYF.

The rearrangement links TRBV12-3 or TRBV12-4 to TRBJ1-1; D gene unclear. V was trimmed by 3 bases and J by 6 bases, leaving 8 bases between them. The CDR3 consists of 12 residues. CDR3 coding DNA: TGTGCCAGCAGTTTTGGCTTGGCTGAAGCTTTCTTT. Its translation: CASSFGLAEAFF.

The V call is TRBV3-1, the J call TRBJ1-3; tentatively, D is TRBD1 (5 bases). Germline V gene lookup returns CDR1 LGHDT and CDR2 YNNKEL (reference sequence). Trimming shortened V by 2 bases and J by 2 bases, and 16 bases separated the two germline ends. This CDR3 spans 17 amino acids. Here the CDR3 reads CASSQTTLGLTGNTIYF. CDR3 DNA: TGTGCCAGCAGCCAAACGACACTGGGGCTTACTGGAAACACCATATATTTT.

J is TRBJ2-1 and V is TRBV20-1; the D call may be TRBD1 or TRBD2 (5 bases each). CDR1 and CDR2 (germline): DFQATT, SNEGSKA (reference sequence). The length of the CDR3 is 14 residues. The V and J ends lost 1 base and 3 bases respectively, with 10 bases between them. The CDR3 region has the DNA TGCAGTGCTAGAGGGGGACGGGACTACAATGAGCAGTTCTTC. This translates into CSARGGRDYNEQFF.

This chain joins TRBV11-1 and TRBJ2-1; 7 bases map to TRBD1. CDR3 size: 13 residues. Trimming removed 5 bases from V and 8 bases from J; junction bases left unmatched: 6. Germline CDR1 reads SGHAT; CDR2 reads FQDESV (reference sequence). DNA of the CDR3: TGTGCCAGCAGCCCCTCCGACAGGGATGAGCAGTTCTTC. Its protein is CASSPSDRDEQFF. The entire variable domain, with the rest obtained from reference TRBV11-1 and TRBJ2-1, is as follows: EAEVAQSPRYKITEKSQAVAFWCDPISGHATLYWYRQILGQGPELLVQFQDESVVDDSQLPKDRFSAERLKGVDSTLKIQPAELGDSAMYLCASSPSDRDEQFFGPGTRLTVL.